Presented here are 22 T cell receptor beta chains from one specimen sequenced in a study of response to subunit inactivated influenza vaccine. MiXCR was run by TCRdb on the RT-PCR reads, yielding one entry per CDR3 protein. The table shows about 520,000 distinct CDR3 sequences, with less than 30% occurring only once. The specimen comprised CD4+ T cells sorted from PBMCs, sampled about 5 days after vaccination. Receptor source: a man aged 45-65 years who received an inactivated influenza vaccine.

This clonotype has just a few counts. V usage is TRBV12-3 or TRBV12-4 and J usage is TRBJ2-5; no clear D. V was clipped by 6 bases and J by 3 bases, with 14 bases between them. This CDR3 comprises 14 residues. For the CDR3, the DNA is TGTGCCAGCAGATCCAGCACCGTCAAAGAGACCCAGTACTTC. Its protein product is CASRSSTVKETQYF.

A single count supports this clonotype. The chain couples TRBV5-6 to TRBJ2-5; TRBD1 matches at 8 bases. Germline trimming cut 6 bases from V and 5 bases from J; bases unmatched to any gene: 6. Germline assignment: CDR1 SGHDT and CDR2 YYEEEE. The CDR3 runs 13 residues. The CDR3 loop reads CASNRGRSETQYF. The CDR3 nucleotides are TGTGCCAGCAACAGGGGGAGGTCGGAGACCCAGTACTTC.

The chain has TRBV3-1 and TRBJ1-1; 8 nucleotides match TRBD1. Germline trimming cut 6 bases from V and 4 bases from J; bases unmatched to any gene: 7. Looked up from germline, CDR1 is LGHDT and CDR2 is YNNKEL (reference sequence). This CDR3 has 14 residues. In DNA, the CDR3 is TGTGCCAGCAGTCGAACAGGGGGTTCCACTGAAGCTTTCTTT. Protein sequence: CASSRTGGSTEAFF.

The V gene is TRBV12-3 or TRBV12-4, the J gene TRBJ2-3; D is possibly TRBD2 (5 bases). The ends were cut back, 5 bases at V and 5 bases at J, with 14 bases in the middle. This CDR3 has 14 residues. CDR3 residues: CASSRRGGQDTQYF. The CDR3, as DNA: TGTGCCAGCAGTCGTAGAGGAGGTCAAGATACGCAGTATTTT.

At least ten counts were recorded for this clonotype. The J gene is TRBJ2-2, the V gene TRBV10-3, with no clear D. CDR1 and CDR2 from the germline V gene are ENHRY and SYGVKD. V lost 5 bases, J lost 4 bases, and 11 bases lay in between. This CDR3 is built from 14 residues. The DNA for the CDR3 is TGTGCCATCAGTCCGGTAGCAGGCACCGGGGAGCTGTTTTTT. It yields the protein CAISPVAGTGELFF.

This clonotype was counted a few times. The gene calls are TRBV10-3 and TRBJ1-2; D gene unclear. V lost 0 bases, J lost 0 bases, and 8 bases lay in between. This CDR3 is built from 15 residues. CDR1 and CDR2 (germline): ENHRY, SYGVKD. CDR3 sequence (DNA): TGTGCCATCAGTGAGTCAGGAGACCCTAACTATGGCTACACCTTC. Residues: CAISESGDPNYGYTF.

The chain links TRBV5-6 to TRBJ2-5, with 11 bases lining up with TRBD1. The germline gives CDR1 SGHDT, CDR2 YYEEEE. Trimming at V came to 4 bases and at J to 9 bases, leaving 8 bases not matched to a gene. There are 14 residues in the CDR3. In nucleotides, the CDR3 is TGTGCCAGCAGCCCCAAGGACAGGGGGCTGTCCCAGTACTTC. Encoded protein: CASSPKDRGLSQYF.

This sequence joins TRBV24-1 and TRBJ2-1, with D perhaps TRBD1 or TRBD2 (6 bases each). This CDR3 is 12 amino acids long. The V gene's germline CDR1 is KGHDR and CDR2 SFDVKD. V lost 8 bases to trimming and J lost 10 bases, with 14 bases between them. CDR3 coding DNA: TGTGCCACCAATCAGGGGCGGGAAGAGCAGTTCTTC. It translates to CATNQGREEQFF.

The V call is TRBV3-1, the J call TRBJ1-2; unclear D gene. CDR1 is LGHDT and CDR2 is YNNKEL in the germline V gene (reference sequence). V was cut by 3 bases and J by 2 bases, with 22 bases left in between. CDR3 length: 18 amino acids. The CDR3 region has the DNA TGTGCCAGCAGCCACGCCGCTTCCCCGAGGGCCAGGAACTATGGCTACACCTTC. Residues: CASSHAASPRARNYGYTF.

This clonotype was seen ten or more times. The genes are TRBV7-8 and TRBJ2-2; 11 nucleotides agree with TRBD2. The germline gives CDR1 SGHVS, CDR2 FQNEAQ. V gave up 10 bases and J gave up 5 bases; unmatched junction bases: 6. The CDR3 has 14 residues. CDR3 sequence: CATRLAGNTGELFF. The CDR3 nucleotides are TGTGCCACCAGACTAGCGGGAAATACCGGGGAGCTGTTTTTT.

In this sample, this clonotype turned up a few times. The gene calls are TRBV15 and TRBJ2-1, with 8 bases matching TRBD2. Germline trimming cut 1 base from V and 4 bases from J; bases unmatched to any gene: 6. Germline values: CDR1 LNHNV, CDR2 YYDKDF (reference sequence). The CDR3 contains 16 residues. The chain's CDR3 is CATSRVALAEYNEQFF. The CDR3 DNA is TGTGCCACCAGCAGAGTTGCACTAGCGGAGTACAATGAGCAGTTCTTC.

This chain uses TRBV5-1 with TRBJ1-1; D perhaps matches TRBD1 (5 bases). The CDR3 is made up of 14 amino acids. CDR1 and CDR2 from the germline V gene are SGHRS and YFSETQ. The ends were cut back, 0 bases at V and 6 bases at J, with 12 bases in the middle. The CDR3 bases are TGCGCCAGCAGCTTGGAATTGGGGCGCCCTGAAGCTTTCTTT. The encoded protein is CASSLELGRPEAFF.

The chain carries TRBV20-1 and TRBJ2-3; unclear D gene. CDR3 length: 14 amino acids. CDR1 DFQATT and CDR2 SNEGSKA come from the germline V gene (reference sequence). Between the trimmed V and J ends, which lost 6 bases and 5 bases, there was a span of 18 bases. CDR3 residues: CSADPRAGLDTQYF. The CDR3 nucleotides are TGCAGTGCGGATCCCCGGGCCGGGCTAGATACGCAGTATTTT.

The CDR3 loop reads CASSRTPSNEQFF. The CDR3 region has the DNA TGTGCCAGTAGCCGAACACCATCCAACGAGCAGTTCTTC. The chain joins TRBV19 to TRBJ2-1; D unclear. Germline assignment: CDR1 LNHDA and CDR2 SQIVND (reference sequence). The CDR3 is 13 amino acids. V lost 6 bases and J lost 10, with 16 bases in between.

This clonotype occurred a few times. The CDR3 DNA follows: TGCAGTGCTATAAGGACAGGGAGAGTGAACATTCAGTACTTC. This sequence encodes CSAIRTGRVNIQYF. V and J are TRBV20-1 and TRBJ2-4; 8 bases are shared with TRBD1. Germline V gives CDR1 DFQATT, CDR2 SNEGSKA (reference sequence). The trim removed 4 bases at V and 7 bases at J, leaving 9 bases unmatched. This CDR3 comprises 14 residues.

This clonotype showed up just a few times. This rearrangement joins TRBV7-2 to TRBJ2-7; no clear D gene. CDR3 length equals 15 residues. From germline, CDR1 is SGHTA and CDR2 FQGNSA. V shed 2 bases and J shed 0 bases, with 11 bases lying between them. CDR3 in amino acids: CASSLSQASSYEQYF. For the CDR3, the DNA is TGTGCCAGCAGCTTATCTCAGGCTAGCTCCTACGAGCAGTACTTC.

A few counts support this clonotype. DNA for the CDR3: TGTGCCAGCAGCCCCCGGGGACAGTACCCCTTACGCGAGCAGTACTTC. It is translated as CASSPRGQYPLREQYF. The chain recombines TRBV3-1 with TRBJ2-7; 7 bases align to TRBD1. Germline lookup yields CDR1 LGHDT and CDR2 YNNKEL (reference sequence). Losses at the gene ends were 4 bases for V and 6 bases for J; bases not matched to a gene: 15. This CDR3 spans 16 amino acids.

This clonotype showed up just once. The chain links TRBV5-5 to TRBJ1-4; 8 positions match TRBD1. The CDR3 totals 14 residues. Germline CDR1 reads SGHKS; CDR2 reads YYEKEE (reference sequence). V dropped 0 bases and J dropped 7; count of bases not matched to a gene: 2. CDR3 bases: TGTGCCAGCAGCTTGGGGACAGGGTCTGAAAAACTGTTTTTT. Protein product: CASSLGTGSEKLFF.

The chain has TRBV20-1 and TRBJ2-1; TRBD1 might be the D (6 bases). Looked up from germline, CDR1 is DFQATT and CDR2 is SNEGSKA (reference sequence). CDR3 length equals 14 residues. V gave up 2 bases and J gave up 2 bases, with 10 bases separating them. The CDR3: CSARSGTTYNEQFF. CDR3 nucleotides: TGCAGTGCTAGATCCGGGACAACCTACAATGAGCAGTTCTTC.

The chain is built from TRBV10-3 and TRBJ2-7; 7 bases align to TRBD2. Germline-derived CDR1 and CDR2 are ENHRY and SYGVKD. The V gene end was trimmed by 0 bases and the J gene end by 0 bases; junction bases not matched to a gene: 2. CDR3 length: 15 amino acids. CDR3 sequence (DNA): TGTGCCATCAGTGAGTCGAGCGGGACCTCCTACGAGCAGTACTTC. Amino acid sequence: CAISESSGTSYEQYF.

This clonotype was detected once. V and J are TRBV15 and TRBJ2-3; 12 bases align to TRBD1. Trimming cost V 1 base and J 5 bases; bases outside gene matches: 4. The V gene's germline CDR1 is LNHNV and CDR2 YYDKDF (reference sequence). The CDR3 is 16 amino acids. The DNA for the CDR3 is TGTGCCACCAGCAGAGGGGACAGGGGGCAACAAGATACGCAGTATTTT. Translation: CATSRGDRGQQDTQYF.

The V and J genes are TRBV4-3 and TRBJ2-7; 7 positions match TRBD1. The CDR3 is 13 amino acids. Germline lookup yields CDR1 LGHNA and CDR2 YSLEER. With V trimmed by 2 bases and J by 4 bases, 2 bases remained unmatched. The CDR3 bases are TGCGCCAGCAGCCAAAGGACAGGATACGAGCAGTACTTC. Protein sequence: CASSQRTGYEQYF.